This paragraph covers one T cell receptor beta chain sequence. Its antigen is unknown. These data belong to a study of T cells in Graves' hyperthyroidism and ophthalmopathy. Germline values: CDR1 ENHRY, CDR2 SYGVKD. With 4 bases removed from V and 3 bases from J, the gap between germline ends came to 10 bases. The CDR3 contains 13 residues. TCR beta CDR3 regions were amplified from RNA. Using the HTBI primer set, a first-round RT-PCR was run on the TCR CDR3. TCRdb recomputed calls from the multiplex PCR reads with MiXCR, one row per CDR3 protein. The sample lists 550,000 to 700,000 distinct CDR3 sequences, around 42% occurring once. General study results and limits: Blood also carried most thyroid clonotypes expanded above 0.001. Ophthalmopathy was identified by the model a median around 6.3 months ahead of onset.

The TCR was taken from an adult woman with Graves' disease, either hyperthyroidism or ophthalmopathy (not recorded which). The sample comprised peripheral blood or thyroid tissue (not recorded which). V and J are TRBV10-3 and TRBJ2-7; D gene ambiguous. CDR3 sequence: CAISAGSDYEQYF. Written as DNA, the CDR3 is TGTGCCATCAGTGCAGGTTCGGACTACGAGCAGTACTTC.